Detailed here is one T cell receptor beta chain. This record belongs to a study of blood T cell repertoires in COVID-19. In the study overall: Researchers got acute and convalescent COVID-19 samples from the United States, Italy and Spain. Sample material is recorded as cDNA or gDNA derived from T cells, B-cell-depleted T cells, or PBMCs.

Assay used: immunoSEQ multiplex PCR; TCRdb lists only in-frame clones, some missing. The data hold fewer than 400,000 clones, with roughly 89% observed a single time. The germline V gene has CDR1 LGHDT and CDR2 YNNKEL (reference sequence). This CDR3 is 13 amino acids long. V was pared by 4 bases and J by 5 bases, with 9 bases between. The study drew participants aged about 18 to 90 years from approximately 25 US areas. This receptor was taken from a woman between 50 and 59 years old who had recovered from COVID-19. Sequencing was performed on PBMCs or T cells enriched from blood (not recorded which). The chain links TRBV3-1 (or the pseudogene TRBV3-2) to TRBJ1-5; D gene uncertain. This CDR3 is CASSPGLDQPQHF. CDR3 in DNA: TGTGCCAGCAGCCCCGGGTTGGATCAGCCCCAGCATTTT.